This TCR beta chain appears in the sequencing data of a study of blood T cells in healthy people across ages. The CDR3 contains 12 residues. V gave up 3 bases and J gave up 6 bases, with 9 bases separating them. The germline V gene has CDR1 SGHTA and CDR2 FQGNSA. Healthy Caucasian individuals from Russia aged 6 to 90 were enrolled as donors. Total RNA, at least 6 micrograms per sample, came from PBMCs. Sample-barcoded 5' priming and a J-beta primer mix drove a second PCR of roughly 7 to 11 cycles. Every cDNA was tagged by a template-switch adaptor with 12 random nucleotides. TCRdb independently ran MiXCR on the 5' RACE reads; one entry per CDR3 protein. Among around 1.7 million distinct CDR3 sequences, roughly 30% were seen once, and the ten largest hold 7.7%.

Sequencing input: blood. The genes are TRBV7-2 and TRBJ2-7; D gene unclear. The TCR comes from a woman in her twenties or thirties in good health. In DNA, the CDR3 is TGTGCCAGCAGCTTCGCGGCACGCGAGCAGTACTTC. Protein sequence: CASSFAAREQYF. Based on the CDR3 plus reference TRBV7-2 and TRBJ2-7, the full variable domain is GAGVSQSPSNKVTEKGKDVELRCDPISGHTALYWYRQSLGQGLEFLIYFQGNSAPDKSGLPSDRFSAERTGGSVSTLTIQRTQQEDSAVYLCASSFAAREQYFGPGTRLTVT.